A single sample gave rise to the 11 T cell receptor beta chains below, sequenced in a study of control samples from healthy donors and cancer patients. TCRdb's copy holds only in-frame clones and misses some; the assay was immunoSEQ multiplex PCR. This sample's table reports roughly 190,000 clones. Sequenced material: blood. All receptors derive from a woman younger than 45 in good health.

The V and J genes are TRBV28 and TRBJ1-1; perhaps TRBD1 as D (5 bases). The germline CDR1 and CDR2 sequences are MDHEN and SYDVKM. V was shortened by 3 bases and J by 5 bases, with 10 bases between the two germline ends. The CDR3 has 13 residues. The CDR3 is CASSLGGKTEAFF. CDR3 DNA sequence: TGTGCCAGCAGTTTGGGGGGGAAGACTGAAGCTTTCTTT.

The chain joins TRBV4-2 to TRBJ1-1; possible D gene TRBD1, 5 bases. CDR1 and CDR2 (germline): LGHNA, YNFKEQ. The CDR3 runs to 15 residues. V was shortened by 1 base and J by 1 base, with 10 bases between the two germline ends. CDR3 loop: CASSQGVTANTEAFF. The DNA of the CDR3 is TGTGCCAGCAGCCAAGGAGTGACAGCGAACACTGAAGCTTTCTTT.

The genes are TRBV4-3 and TRBJ1-3, with D uncertain. Germline V lookup: CDR1 LGHNA, CDR2 YSLEER. The CDR3 is 16 residues long. V lost 0 bases to trimming and J lost 1 base, with 10 bases between them. The CDR3 DNA follows: TGCGCCAGCAGCCAAGAGGTCCGGGCGTCTGGAAACACCATATATTTT. Its translation: CASSQEVRASGNTIYF.

V and J are TRBV3-1 (or the pseudogene TRBV3-2) and TRBJ2-3, with D perhaps assigned TRBD1 or TRBD2 (5 bases each). This CDR3 comprises 14 residues. Germline CDR1 and CDR2: LGHDT and YNNKEL (reference sequence). Between the trimmed V and J ends, which lost 4 bases and 6 bases, there was a span of 14 bases. The chain's CDR3 is CASSLTGGTDTQYF. The CDR3, as DNA: TGTGCCAGCAGCCTTACAGGAGGAACTGATACGCAGTATTTT.

V usage is TRBV19 and J usage is TRBJ2-5, with D perhaps given as TRBD1 or TRBD2 (5 bases each). V was shortened by 6 bases and J by 5 bases, with 13 bases between the two germline ends. The germline gives CDR1 LNHDA, CDR2 SQIVND (reference sequence). The CDR3 extends over 13 amino acids. The CDR3, as DNA: TGTGCCAGTAGAGGGGAGCCGGAGGAGACCCAGTACTTC. It is translated as CASRGEPEETQYF.

The chain links TRBV5-6 to TRBJ1-2; perhaps TRBD1 as D (5 bases). This CDR3 is built from 14 residues. V lost 0 bases, J lost 7 bases, and 13 bases lay in between. Germline-derived CDR1 and CDR2 are SGHDT and YYEEEE. This chain's CDR3 is CASSLGSAGLGYTF. CDR3 DNA: TGTGCCAGCAGCTTGGGGTCGGCAGGGCTTGGCTACACCTTC.

This chain joins TRBV2 and TRBJ1-2; weak D call: TRBD1 (5 bases). The CDR3 runs to 14 residues. Germline-derived CDR1 and CDR2 are SNHLY and FYNNEI. V shed 2 bases and J shed 4 bases, with 11 bases lying between them. The CDR3 nucleotides are TGTGCCAGCAGTGAATCCGGGACCGGCTATGGCTACACCTTC. Translated: CASSESGTGYGYTF.

The chain joins TRBV21-1 to TRBJ1-6; TRBD1, the table's D call, was not compared with the DNA. TRBV21-1 is given as a pseudogene. The CDR3 consists of 20 residues. This CDR3 reads CASSKYGGQDEGFYNSPLHF. In DNA, the CDR3 is TGTGCCAGCAGCAAATATGGGGGACAGGACGAGGGTTTTTATAATTCACCCCTCCACTTT.

The chain employs TRBV10-3 and TRBJ1-6; D is undetermined. Trimming cost V 0 bases and J 9 bases, with 9 bases left between them. This CDR3 has 14 residues. Germline V gene sequence: CDR1 ENHRY, CDR2 SYGVKD. The CDR3 DNA is TGTGCCATCAGTGAGTCGATATTAGGTTCACCCCTCCACTTT. It specifies CAISESILGSPLHF.

The CDR3 here is CASSQGQLLAKNIQYF. The CDR3 nucleotides read TGTGCCAGCAGCCAGGGACAGCTCCTAGCCAAAAACATTCAGTACTTC. The chain uses TRBV5-8 and TRBJ2-4; 7 bases are a match to TRBD1. This CDR3 is 16 amino acids long. V was pared by 4 bases and J by 0 bases, with 7 bases of the junction left unmatched. The germline CDR1 and CDR2 sequences are SGHTS and YDEGEE.

Turning to this clone: A junction end diverges from the germline sequence, so it may reflect a read error. This chain joins TRBV28 and TRBJ1-4, with D possibly being TRBD1 (5 bases). The CDR3 consists of 17 residues. Per the germline V gene, CDR1 is MDHEN and CDR2 is SYDVKM. The CDR3 DNA reads TGTGCCAGCAGTTTATCGTTGGTGGGGGGGACTAAGGAAAAACTGTTTTTT. Encoded protein: CASSLSLVGGTKEKLFF. Filled out from reference TRBV28 and TRBJ1-4, the complete variable domain reads DVKVTQSSRYLVKRTGEKVFLECVQDMDHENMFWYRQDPGLGLRLIYFSYDVKMKEKGDIPEGYSVSREKKERFSLILESASTNQTSMYLCASSLSLVGGTKEKLFFGSGTQLSVL.